These 7 T cell receptor beta chains came from one sample sequenced in a study of blood T cell repertoires in COVID-19. Some clones are missing from TCRdb's copy, which holds only in-frame ones; the method was immunoSEQ multiplex PCR. The repertoire holds roughly 380,000 clones, 85% seen once, with about 3.6% in the top ten. The sample taken for sequencing was peripheral blood. The origin of the receptors is a woman younger than 35 with acute or convalescent COVID-19.

This clone was recorded only once. The chain combines TRBV5-6 with TRBJ2-7; possible D gene TRBD1, 6 bases. CDR3 length equals 14 residues. Germline V lookup: CDR1 SGHDT, CDR2 YYEEEE. With 0 bases removed from V and 3 bases from J, the gap between germline ends came to 10 bases. In DNA, the CDR3 is TGTGCCAGCAGCTTGGGCAGGGGACGCTACGAGCAGTACTTC. Its protein product is CASSLGRGRYEQYF.

V usage is TRBV4-1 and J usage is TRBJ1-4, with D perhaps matching TRBD1 (5 bases). In germline, CDR1 is MGHRA, CDR2 YSYEKL. The length of the CDR3 is 16 residues. Trimming shortened V by 1 base and J by 3 bases, and 12 bases separated the two germline ends. The CDR3 nucleotides read TGCGCCAGCAGCCAAGGGGAGGGGAGGGCTAATGAAAAACTGTTTTTT. Translation: CASSQGEGRANEKLFF.

V and J are TRBV19 and TRBJ2-1; weak D call: TRBD1 (6 bases). The germline gives CDR1 LNHDA, CDR2 SQIVND (reference sequence). This CDR3 is built from 15 residues. The germline V and J ends were trimmed by 5 bases and 3 bases, with 14 bases remaining between them. This CDR3 is CASSLSGTYYNEQFF. The DNA for the CDR3 is TGTGCCAGTAGTCTGAGTGGGACATACTACAATGAGCAGTTCTTC.

The V and J genes are TRBV28 and TRBJ1-5; TRBD1 matches at 12 bases. The J segment lost 1 base and the V segment lost 6 bases, leaving 13 bases of the junction unmatched. CDR3 length: 19 amino acids. CDR1 is MDHEN, CDR2 SYDVKM, per germline. The CDR3 is CASSLPTWDRGQSNQPQHF. The CDR3 nucleotides are TGTGCCAGCAGCTTACCTACCTGGGACAGGGGGCAGAGCAATCAGCCCCAGCATTTT.

CDR3 sequence reads: CSVPSPETSGLSGELFF. The CDR3 DNA reads TGCAGCGTCCCCTCACCCGAGACTAGCGGTTTATCCGGGGAGCTGTTTTTT. The rearrangement joins TRBV29-1 to TRBJ2-2, with 9 bases identical to TRBD2. The germline CDR1 and CDR2 sequences are SQVTM and ANQGSEA. V shed 6 bases and J 6 bases; nucleotides not matched to a gene: 17. The CDR3 length is 17 residues.

This chain joins TRBV7-9 and TRBJ1-2, with no clear D. This CDR3 region has 12 residues. The V gene lost 7 bases and the J gene lost 5 bases, with 11 bases spanning the gap. CDR1 SEHNR and CDR2 FQNEAQ come from the germline V gene (reference sequence). CDR3 coding DNA: TGTGCCAGCACCCCTGACGGGTATGGCTACACCTTC. Its protein is CASTPDGYGYTF.

The chain links TRBV24-1 to TRBJ2-2; possible D gene TRBD2, 6 bases. CDR3 size: 16 residues. V was cut by 3 bases and J by 0 bases, with 10 bases left in between. The germline V gene has CDR1 KGHDR and CDR2 SFDVKD. DNA for the CDR3: TGTGCCACCAGTGATCCAGGGACTTCGAACACCGGGGAGCTGTTTTTT. Encoded protein: CATSDPGTSNTGELFF.